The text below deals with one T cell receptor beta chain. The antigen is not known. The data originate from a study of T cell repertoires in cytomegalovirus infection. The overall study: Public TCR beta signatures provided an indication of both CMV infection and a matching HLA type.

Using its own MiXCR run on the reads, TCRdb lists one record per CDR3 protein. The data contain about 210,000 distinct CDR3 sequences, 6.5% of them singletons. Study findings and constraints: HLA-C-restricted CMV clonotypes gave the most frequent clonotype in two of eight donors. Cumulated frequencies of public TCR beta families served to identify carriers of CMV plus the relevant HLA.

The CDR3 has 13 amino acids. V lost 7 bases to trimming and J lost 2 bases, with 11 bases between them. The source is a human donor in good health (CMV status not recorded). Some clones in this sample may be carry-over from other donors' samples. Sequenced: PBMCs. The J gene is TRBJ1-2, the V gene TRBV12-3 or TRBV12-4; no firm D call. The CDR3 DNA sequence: TGTGCCAGCAACCTCGACTCCAACTATGGCTACACCTTC. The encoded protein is CASNLDSNYGYTF.